The text below deals with one TCR beta chain. The antigen it recognizes is unknown. Qualities for individual bases were not recorded, and no much larger clone is one base off. This sample was taken from a study of T cell changes during pregnancy in multiple sclerosis (dated by TCRdb to between 2019 and 2020). Some background on the complete study: Changes in the T cell repertoire over the course of pregnancy were examined in this study in women with multiple sclerosis.

From the cysteine up to the phenylalanine, the CDR3 has a length of 14 residues. The DNA shown is the 42-base CDR3, in frame from base 1. From the germline V gene, CDR1 is MNHNS and CDR2 is SASEGT. The trim is 7 bases for V and 2 bases for J, with a gap of 14 bases between the germline ends. The method was the immunoSEQ multiplex PCR assay. The source is immuneACCESS, and TCRdb retained only in-frame sequences with V and J called. Part of the clones is not carried over; for the studies checked, unresolved V genes explain less than half of this, and the remainder is unexplained. The sample yields roughly 45,000 clones; almost 90% were counted once. The top ten clonotypes cover roughly 1.5% of the sample.

This clonotype was obtained from a female donor in good health, enrolled as a control in a pregnancy study. Sequencing was performed on peripheral blood, taken in the first trimester of pregnancy. The V gene is TRBV6-1 and the J gene is TRBJ2-5; TRBD2 might be the D gene, on 7 matching bases. The DNA sequence is as follows: TGTGCCAGCACGGGCGGGGGCCCTCAAGAGACCCAGTACTTC. This sequence encodes CASTGGGPQETQYF.